The text below deals with one TCR beta chain. These data originate in a study of blood T cell repertoires in COVID-19. Study as a whole: T cells, B-cell-depleted T cells, or PBMCs provided the cDNA or gDNA that served as material.

V trimming: 6 bases; J trimming: 2 bases; junction bases outside the gene matches: 6. CDR3 length: 13 amino acids. Germline loops: CDR1 SQVTM, CDR2 ANQGSEA. In the authors' workflow: Cell counts per sample came from amplifying reference gene primers. Generated by immunoSEQ multiplex PCR, the TCRdb table keeps only in-frame clones and is missing some. D and trimming come from the DNA, and the V and J calls and clone size come from that table. The sample lists 75,000 to 90,000 clones; around 78% were seen once. The Seattle site enrolled patients during active infection and followed them longitudinally. The sequence came from a man between 60 and 75 years old with COVID-19, enrolled during active disease. The rearrangement links TRBV29-1 to TRBJ1-1, with 7 nucleotides matching TRBD1. Sequenced input: peripheral blood. In nucleotides, the CDR3 is TGCAGCGTGGACGACAGGGCTAACACTGAAGCTTTCTTT. It yields the protein CSVDDRANTEAFF.